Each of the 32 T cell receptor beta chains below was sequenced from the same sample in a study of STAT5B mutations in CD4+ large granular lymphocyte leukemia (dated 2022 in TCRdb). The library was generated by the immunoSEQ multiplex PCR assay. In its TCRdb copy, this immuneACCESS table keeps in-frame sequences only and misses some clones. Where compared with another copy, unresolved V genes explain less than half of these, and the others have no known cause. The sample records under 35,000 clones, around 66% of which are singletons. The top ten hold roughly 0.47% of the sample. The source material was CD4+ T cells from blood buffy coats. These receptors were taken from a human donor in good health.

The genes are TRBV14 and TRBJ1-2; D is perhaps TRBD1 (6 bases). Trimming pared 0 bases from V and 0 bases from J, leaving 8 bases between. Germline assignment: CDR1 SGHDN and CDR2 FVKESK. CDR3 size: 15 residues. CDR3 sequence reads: CASSQEGHANYGYTF. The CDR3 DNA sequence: TGTGCCAGCAGCCAAGAGGGACATGCTAACTATGGCTACACCTTC.

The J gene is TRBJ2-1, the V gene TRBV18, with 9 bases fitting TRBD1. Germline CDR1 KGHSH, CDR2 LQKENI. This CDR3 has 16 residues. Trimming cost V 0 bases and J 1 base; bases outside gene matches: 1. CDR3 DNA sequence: TGTGCCAGCTCACCACCACAGGGGGCGTCCTACAATGAGCAGTTCTTC. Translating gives CASSPPQGASYNEQFF.

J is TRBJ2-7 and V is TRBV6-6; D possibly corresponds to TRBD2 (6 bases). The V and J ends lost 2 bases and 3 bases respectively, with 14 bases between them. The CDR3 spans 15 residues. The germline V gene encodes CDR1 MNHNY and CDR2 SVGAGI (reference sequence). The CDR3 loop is CASSYPGVSSYEQYF. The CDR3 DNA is TGTGCCAGCAGTTACCCGGGGGTCTCTAGCTACGAGCAGTACTTC.

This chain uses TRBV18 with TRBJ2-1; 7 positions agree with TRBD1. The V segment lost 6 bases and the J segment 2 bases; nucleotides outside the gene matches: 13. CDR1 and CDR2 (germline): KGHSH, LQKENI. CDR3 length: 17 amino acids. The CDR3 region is CASSSPTGSITYNEQFF. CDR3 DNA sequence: TGTGCCAGCTCTTCCCCGACAGGGAGTATTACCTACAATGAGCAGTTCTTC.

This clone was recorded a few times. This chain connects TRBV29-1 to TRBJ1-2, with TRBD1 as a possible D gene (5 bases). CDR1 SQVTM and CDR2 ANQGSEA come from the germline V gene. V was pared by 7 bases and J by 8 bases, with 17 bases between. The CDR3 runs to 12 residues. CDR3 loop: CSAGAGLGGYTF. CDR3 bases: TGCAGCGCCGGGGCAGGCCTCGGAGGCTACACCTTC.

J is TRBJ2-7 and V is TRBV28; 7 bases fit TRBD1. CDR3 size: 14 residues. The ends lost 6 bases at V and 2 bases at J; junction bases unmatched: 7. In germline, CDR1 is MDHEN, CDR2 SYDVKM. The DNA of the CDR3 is TGTGCCAGCAGCCATCAGACAGGGACCTACGAGCAGTACTTC. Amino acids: CASSHQTGTYEQYF.

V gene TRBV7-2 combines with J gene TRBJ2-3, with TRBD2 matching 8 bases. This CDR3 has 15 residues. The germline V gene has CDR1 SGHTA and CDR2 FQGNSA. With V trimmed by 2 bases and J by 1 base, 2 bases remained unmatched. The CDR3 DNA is TGTGCCAGCAGCTTAAGCGGGGGCCGCACAGATACGCAGTATTTT. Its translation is CASSLSGGRTDTQYF. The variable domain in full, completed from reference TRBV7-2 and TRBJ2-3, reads GAGVSQSPSNKVTEKGKDVELRCDPISGHTALYWYRQSLGQGLEFLIYFQGNSAPDKSGLPSDRFSAERTGGSVSTLTIQRTQQEDSAVYLCASSLSGGRTDTQYFGPGTRLTVL.

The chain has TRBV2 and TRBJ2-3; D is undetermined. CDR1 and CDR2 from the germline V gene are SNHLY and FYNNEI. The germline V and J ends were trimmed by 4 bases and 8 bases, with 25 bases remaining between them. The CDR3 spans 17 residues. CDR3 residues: CASSVLSWAPAATTQYF. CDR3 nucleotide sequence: TGTGCCAGCAGTGTTTTAAGTTGGGCTCCGGCCGCCACTACGCAGTATTTT. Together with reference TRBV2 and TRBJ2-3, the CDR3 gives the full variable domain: EPEVTQTPSHQVTQMGQEVILRCVPISNHLYFYWYRQILGQKVEFLVSFYNNEISEKSEIFDDQFSVERPDGSNFTLKIRSTKLEDSAMYFCASSVLSWAPAATTQYFGPGTRLTVL.

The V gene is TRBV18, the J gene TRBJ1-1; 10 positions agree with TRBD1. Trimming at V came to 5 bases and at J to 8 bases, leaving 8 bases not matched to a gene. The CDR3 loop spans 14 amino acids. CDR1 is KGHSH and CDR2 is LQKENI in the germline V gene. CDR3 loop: CASSELPGQGEAFF. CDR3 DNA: TGTGCCAGCTCAGAGCTACCGGGACAGGGGGAAGCTTTCTTT.

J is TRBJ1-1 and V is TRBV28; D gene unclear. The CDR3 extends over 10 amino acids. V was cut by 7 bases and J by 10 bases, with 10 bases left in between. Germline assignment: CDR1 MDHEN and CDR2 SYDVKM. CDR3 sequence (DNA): TGTGCCAGCATTGGCCCAGTAGCTTTCTTT. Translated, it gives CASIGPVAFF.

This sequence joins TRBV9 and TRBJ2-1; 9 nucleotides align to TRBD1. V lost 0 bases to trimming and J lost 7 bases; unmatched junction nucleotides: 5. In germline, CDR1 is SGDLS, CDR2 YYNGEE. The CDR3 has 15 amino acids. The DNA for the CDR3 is TGTGCCAGCAGCGTAGTGGGACAGGGTTGGAATGAGCAGTTCTTC. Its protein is CASSVVGQGWNEQFF.

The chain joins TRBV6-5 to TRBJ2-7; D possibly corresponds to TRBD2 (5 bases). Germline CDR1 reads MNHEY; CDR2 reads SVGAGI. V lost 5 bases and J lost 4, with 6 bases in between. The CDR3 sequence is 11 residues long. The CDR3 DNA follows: TGTGCCAGCAGTCGAGGGTACGAGCAGTACTTC. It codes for CASSRGYEQYF.

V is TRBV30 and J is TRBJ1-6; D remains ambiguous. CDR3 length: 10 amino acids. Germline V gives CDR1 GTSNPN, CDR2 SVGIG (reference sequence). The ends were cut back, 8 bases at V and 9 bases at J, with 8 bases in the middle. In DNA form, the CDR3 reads TGTGCCATGGGGATTTCACCCCTCCACTTT. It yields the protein CAMGISPLHF. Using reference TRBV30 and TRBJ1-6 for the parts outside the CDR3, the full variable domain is SQTIHQWPATLVQPVGSPLSLECTVEGTSNPNLYWYRQAAGRGLQLLFYSVGIGQISSEVPQNLSASRPQDRQFILSSKKLLLSDSGFYLCAMGISPLHFGNGTRLTVT.

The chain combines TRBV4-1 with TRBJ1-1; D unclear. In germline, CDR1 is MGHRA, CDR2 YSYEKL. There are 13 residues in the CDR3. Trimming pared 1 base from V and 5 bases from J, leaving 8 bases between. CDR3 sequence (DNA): TGCGCCAGCAGCCAAGCGGGAGAGACTGAAGCTTTCTTT. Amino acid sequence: CASSQAGETEAFF.

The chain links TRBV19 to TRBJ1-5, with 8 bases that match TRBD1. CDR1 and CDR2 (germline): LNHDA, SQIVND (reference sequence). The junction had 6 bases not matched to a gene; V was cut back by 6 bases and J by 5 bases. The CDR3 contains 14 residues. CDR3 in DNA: TGTGCCAGTAGCCGACAGGGGAGGGATCAGCCCCAGCATTTT. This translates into CASSRQGRDQPQHF.

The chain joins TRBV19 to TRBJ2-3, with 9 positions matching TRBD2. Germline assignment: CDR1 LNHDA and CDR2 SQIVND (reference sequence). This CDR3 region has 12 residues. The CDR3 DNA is TGTGGAGCGGGGGGATGGGGTGATACGCAGTATTTT. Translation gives CGAGGWGDTQYF.

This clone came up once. The CDR3 protein is CAAGGYEQYF. The CDR3 DNA reads TGTGCCGCGGGAGGCTACGAGCAGTACTTC. This rearrangement joins TRBV6-5 to TRBJ2-5, with 8 bases fitting TRBD2. Near its end, the DNA agrees better with TRBJ2-7, so the J call may be wrong. Germline CDR1 reads MNHEY; CDR2 reads SVGAGI. The CDR3 consists of 10 residues.

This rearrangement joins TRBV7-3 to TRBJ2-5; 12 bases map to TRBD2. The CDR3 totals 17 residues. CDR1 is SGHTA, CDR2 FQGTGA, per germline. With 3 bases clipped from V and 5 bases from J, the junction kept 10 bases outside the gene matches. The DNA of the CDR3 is TGTGCCAGCAGCTTGACTAGCGGGGGCATACCTGGGGAGACCCAGTACTTC. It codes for CASSLTSGGIPGETQYF.

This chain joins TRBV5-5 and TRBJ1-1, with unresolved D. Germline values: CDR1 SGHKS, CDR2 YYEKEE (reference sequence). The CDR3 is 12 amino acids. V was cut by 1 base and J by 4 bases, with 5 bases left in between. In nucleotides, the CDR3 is TGTGCCAGCAGCTTGCTGGGCACTGAAGCTTTCTTT. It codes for CASSLLGTEAFF.

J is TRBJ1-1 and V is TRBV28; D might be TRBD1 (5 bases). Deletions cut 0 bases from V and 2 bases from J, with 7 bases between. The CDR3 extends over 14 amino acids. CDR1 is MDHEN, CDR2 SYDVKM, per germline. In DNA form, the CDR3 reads TGTGCCAGCAGTTTATGGGGGGGAAACACTGAAGCTTTCTTT. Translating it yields CASSLWGGNTEAFF.

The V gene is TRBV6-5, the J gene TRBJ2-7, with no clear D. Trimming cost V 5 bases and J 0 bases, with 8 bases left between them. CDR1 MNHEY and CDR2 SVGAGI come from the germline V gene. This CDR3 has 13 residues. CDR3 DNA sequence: TGTGCCAGCAGTGAAGTGACCTCCTACGAGCAGTACTTC. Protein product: CASSEVTSYEQYF.

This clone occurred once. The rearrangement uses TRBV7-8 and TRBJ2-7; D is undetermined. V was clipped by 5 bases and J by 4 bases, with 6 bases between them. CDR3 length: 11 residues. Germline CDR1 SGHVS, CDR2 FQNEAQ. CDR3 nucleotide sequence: TGTGCCAGCAGCACAAAATACGAGCAGTACTTC. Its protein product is CASSTKYEQYF.

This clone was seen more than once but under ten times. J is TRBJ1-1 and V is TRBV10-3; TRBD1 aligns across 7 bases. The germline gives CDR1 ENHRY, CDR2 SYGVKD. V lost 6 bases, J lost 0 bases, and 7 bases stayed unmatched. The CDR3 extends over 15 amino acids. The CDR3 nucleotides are TGTGCCATCAGCCCCACGACAGGGCTGAACACTGAAGCTTTCTTT. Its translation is CAISPTTGLNTEAFF.

For the CDR3, the DNA is TGTGCCAGCAGCCAACAGCGGTTTGACACTGAAGCTTTCTTT. It yields the protein CASSQQRFDTEAFF. The V gene is TRBV14, the J gene TRBJ1-1; D is undetermined. The CDR3 length is 14 residues. V shed 2 bases and J shed 3 bases, with 10 bases lying between them. Looked up from germline, CDR1 is SGHDN and CDR2 is FVKESK.

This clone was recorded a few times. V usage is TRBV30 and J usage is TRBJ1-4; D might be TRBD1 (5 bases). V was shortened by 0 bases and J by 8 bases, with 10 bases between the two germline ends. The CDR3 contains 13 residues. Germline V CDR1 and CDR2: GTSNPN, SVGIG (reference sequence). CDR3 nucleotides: TGTGCCTGGAGTGTAGGGGTGTCGGAAAAACTGTTTTTT. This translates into CAWSVGVSEKLFF.

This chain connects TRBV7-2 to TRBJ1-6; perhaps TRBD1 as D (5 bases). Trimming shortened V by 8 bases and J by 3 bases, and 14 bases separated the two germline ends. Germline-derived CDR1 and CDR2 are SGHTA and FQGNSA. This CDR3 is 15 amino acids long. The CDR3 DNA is TGTGCCAGCCGCGGCAGGGCGAACTATAATTCACCCCTCCACTTT. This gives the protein CASRGRANYNSPLHF.

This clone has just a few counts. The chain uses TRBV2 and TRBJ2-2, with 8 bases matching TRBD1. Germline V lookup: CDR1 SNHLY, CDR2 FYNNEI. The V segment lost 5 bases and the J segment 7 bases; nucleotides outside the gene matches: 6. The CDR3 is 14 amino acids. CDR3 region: CASSIGQGYGELFF. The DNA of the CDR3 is TGTGCCAGCAGTATCGGACAGGGTTACGGGGAGCTGTTTTTT.

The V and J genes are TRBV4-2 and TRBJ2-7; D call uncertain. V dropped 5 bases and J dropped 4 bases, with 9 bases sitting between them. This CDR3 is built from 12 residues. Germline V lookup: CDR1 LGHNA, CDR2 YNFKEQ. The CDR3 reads CASSGVWYEQYF. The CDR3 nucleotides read TGTGCCAGCAGCGGGGTATGGTACGAGCAGTACTTC.

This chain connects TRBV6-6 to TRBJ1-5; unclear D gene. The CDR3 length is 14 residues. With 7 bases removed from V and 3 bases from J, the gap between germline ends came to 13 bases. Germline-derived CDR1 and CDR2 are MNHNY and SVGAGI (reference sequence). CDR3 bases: TGTGCCAGCACCCTCATCGGCAACAATCAGCCCCAGCATTTT. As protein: CASTLIGNNQPQHF.

This chain's CDR3 is CASSFSVGGELFF. DNA for the CDR3: TGTGCCAGCAGCTTCTCGGTTGGCGGGGAGCTGTTTTTT. The J gene is TRBJ2-2, the V gene TRBV5-4; the D is unclear. Germline CDR1 is SGHNT and CDR2 is YYREEE (reference sequence). The CDR3 has 13 residues. V was cut by 2 bases and J by 7 bases, with 9 bases left in between.

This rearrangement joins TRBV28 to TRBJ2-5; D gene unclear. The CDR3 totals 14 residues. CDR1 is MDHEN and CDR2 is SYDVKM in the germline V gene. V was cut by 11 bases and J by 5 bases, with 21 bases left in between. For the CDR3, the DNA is TGTGCCGCCCCCCGGATACCCCTCGGGGAGACCCAGTACTTC. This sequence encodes CAAPRIPLGETQYF.

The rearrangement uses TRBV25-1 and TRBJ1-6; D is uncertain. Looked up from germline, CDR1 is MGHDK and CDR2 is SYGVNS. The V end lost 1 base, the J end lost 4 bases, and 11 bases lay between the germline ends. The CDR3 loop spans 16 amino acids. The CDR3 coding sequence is TGTGCCAGCAGTGAATCACGGGCACTGTATAATTCACCCCTCCACTTT. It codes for CASSESRALYNSPLHF.